Below are 8 T cell receptor beta chains sequenced from a single sample in a study of CD8+ T cells in alopecia areata. In each case, RNA was isolated and then reverse transcribed into cDNA as the sequencing template. TCRdb's copy holds only in-frame clones and misses some; the assay was immunoSEQ multiplex PCR. There are about 200,000 clones in the sample; roughly 50% occur only once, and approximately 4.9% lies in the top ten. Sequenced: CD8+ T cells sorted from blood. All receptors derive from a human donor in good health.

The rearrangement links TRBV7-7 to TRBJ2-5; a weak D match, TRBD2 (6 bases). Germline CDR1 reads SSHAT; CDR2 reads FNYEAQ (reference sequence). The CDR3 spans 13 residues. The V end lost 6 bases, the J end lost 2 bases, and 10 bases lay between the germline ends. CDR3 sequence: CASSKGTQETQYF. In DNA form, the CDR3 reads TGTGCCAGCAGTAAAGGGACTCAAGAGACCCAGTACTTC.

The chain combines TRBV5-1 with TRBJ2-1; 7 positions match TRBD2. The CDR3 totals 13 residues. The V gene's germline CDR1 is SGHRS and CDR2 YFSETQ. V shed 4 bases, J shed 5 bases, and the junction held 3 bases outside the gene matches. The CDR3 reads CASSIGLDNEQFF. Written as DNA, the CDR3 is TGCGCCAGCAGCATAGGACTAGACAATGAGCAGTTCTTC. The complete variable domain, with remaining parts taken from reference TRBV5-1 and TRBJ2-1, reads KAGVTQTPRYLIKTRGQQVTLSCSPISGHRSVSWYQQTPGQGLQFLFEYFSETQRNKGNFPGRFSGRQFSNSRSEMNVSTLELGDSALYLCASSIGLDNEQFFGPGTRLTVL.

V gene TRBV5-4 combines with J gene TRBJ1-1; 7 bases align to TRBD1. Looked up from germline, CDR1 is SGHNT and CDR2 is YYREEE (reference sequence). This CDR3 is 14 amino acids long. The junction had 4 bases not matched to a gene; V was cut back by 0 bases and J by 5 bases. CDR3 in DNA: TGTGCCAGCAGCTTGGTGGCAGGGGGAACTGAAGCTTTCTTT. Its translation is CASSLVAGGTEAFF. Supplemented by reference TRBV5-4 and TRBJ1-1, the full variable domain reads ETGVTQSPTHLIKTRGQQVTLRCSSQSGHNTVSWYQQALGQGPQFIFQYYREEENGRGNFPPRFSGLQFPNYSSELNVNALELDDSALYLCASSLVAGGTEAFFGQGTRLTVV.

The chain carries TRBV2 and TRBJ1-6, with D hard to call. V lost 3 bases and J lost 4, with 7 bases in between. CDR3 length equals 14 residues. The germline V gene encodes CDR1 SNHLY and CDR2 FYNNEI. This chain's CDR3 is CASSERQYNSPLHF. For the CDR3, the DNA is TGTGCCAGCAGTGAGCGGCAGTATAATTCACCCCTCCACTTT.

The rearrangement links TRBV7-2 to TRBJ1-2, with TRBD1 matching over 7 bases. CDR1 is SGHTA, CDR2 FQGNSA, per germline. The ends lost 2 bases at V and 6 bases at J; junction bases unmatched: 9. This CDR3 contains 15 residues. In DNA form, the CDR3 reads TGTGCCAGCAGCTTAACGTCAGGGGGTGTCGATGGCTACACCTTC. Amino acids: CASSLTSGGVDGYTF. Filled out from reference TRBV7-2 and TRBJ1-2, the complete variable domain reads GAGVSQSPSNKVTEKGKDVELRCDPISGHTALYWYRQSLGQGLEFLIYFQGNSAPDKSGLPSDRFSAERTGGSVSTLTIQRTQQEDSAVYLCASSLTSGGVDGYTFGSGTRLTVV.

V is TRBV7-9 and J is TRBJ1-1; D is perhaps TRBD1 (5 bases). This CDR3 spans 15 amino acids. Looked up from germline, CDR1 is SEHNR and CDR2 is FQNEAQ (reference sequence). The V end lost 5 bases, the J end lost 2 bases, and 15 bases lay between the germline ends. The CDR3 bases are TGTGCCAGCAGCCAGGGTAGTGGGGGAAACACTGAAGCTTTCTTT. This codes for CASSQGSGGNTEAFF.

This sequence joins TRBV5-1 and TRBJ1-1, with 9 bases aligning to TRBD1. The CDR3 consists of 14 residues. Germline assignment: CDR1 SGHRS and CDR2 YFSETQ. Trimming removed 5 bases from V and 4 bases from J; junction bases left unmatched: 6. The CDR3 bases are TGCGCCAGCAGGCCTAACAGGGGGCTCACTGAAGCTTTCTTT. This encodes CASRPNRGLTEAFF.

The rearrangement joins TRBV5-4 to TRBJ2-1; D ambiguous. The germline gives CDR1 SGHNT, CDR2 YYREEE (reference sequence). V was shortened by 4 bases and J by 4 bases, with 9 bases between the two germline ends. The CDR3 runs to 13 residues. The CDR3 region is CASSLQLYNEQFF. CDR3 bases: TGTGCCAGCAGCCTACAGCTTTACAATGAGCAGTTCTTC.